This entry concerns a single TCR beta chain. Its target is unknown. The record originates from a study of OX40 agonist ivuxolimab in advanced cancers. Looking at the study overall: Three dose-escalation patients had partial responses: one with hepatocellular carcinoma and two with cutaneous melanoma. The study's findings and limits: Researchers report that CD8+ T cells had, on average, more expanded clones than CD4+. The expanded peripheral T cells' antigen specificity was not determined.

Profiling relied on immunoSEQ multiplex PCR, and the TCRdb table lists in-frame clones only, not all of them. The data show some 80,000 clones, over 85% seen once. This TCR was recovered from an adult with an advanced solid tumor such as melanoma, head and neck, liver or kidney cancer. Sequencing used CD4+ or CD8+ T cells sorted from blood, obtained in a trial of the OX40 agonist ivuxolimab.

The CDR3 DNA reads TGTGCCAGCAGCTTAGCGGGGTCTCCTGCGGCCGGGGAGCTGTTTTTT. It is translated as CASSLAGSPAAGELFF. The chain recombines TRBV7-8 with TRBJ2-2; D not resolved. The CDR3 covers 16 residues. V shed 0 bases and J shed 6 bases, with 14 bases lying between them. Germline V CDR1 and CDR2: SGHVS, FQNEAQ.